This T cell receptor beta chain was captured in a study of human T cells and chemical hapten exposure. Overall study findings and caveats: No alteration of TCRs above 1 in 1000 frequency was seen with DPC sensitization.

Germline V CDR1 and CDR2: SGHTA, FQGNSA. The CDR3 runs to 16 residues. V gave up 1 base and J gave up 1 base, with 13 bases separating them. As originally analysed: A typical sample had 95,638 TCRs, with about 20,000 to 750,000 overall. In TCRdb, the 5' RACE reads were re-called with MiXCR into one record per CDR3 protein. The V and J calls were not made by the authors but by TCRdb's processing. Found here are more than 140,000 distinct CDR3 sequences, 4.1% of them singletons; the top ten hold over 1.1%. Total RNA came from unfractionated whole blood. This clonotype showed up many times. Its target is not known.

The J gene is TRBJ2-5, the V gene TRBV7-2, with D hard to call. This TCR was recovered from a female donor in good health. CDR3 in amino acids: CASSLVLSWGQETQYF. CDR3 nucleotides: TGTGCCAGCAGCTTAGTTTTGTCGTGGGGCCAAGAGACCCAGTACTTC. Drawing the rest from reference TRBV7-2 and TRBJ2-5, the complete variable domain is GAGVSQSPSNKVTEKGKDVELRCDPISGHTALYWYRQSLGQGLEFLIYFQGNSAPDKSGLPSDRFSAERTGGSVSTLTIQRTQQEDSAVYLCASSLVLSWGQETQYFGPGTRLLVL.